These 15 T cell receptor beta chains originate from one sample sequenced in a study of blood T cell repertoires in COVID-19. Assay: immunoSEQ multiplex PCR; the TCRdb copy retains only in-frame clones and omits some. The sample holds about 250,000 clones, over 75% seen once. The sample was PBMCs or T cells enriched from blood (not recorded which). These receptors came from a woman in her thirties who had recovered from COVID-19.

The chain joins TRBV28 to TRBJ1-5; 8 bases are shared with TRBD1. The CDR3 loop spans 15 amino acids. Germline CDR1 is MDHEN and CDR2 is SYDVKM. The junction had 5 bases not matched to a gene; V was cut back by 5 bases and J by 2 bases. DNA of the CDR3: TGTGCCAGCAGTGAGTTGACAGGGGGCAATCAGCCCCAGCATTTT. Translation: CASSELTGGNQPQHF.

This chain connects TRBV11-3 to TRBJ2-7; 8 bases map to TRBD2. This CDR3 has 15 residues. The V gene's germline CDR1 is SGHNT and CDR2 YENEEA. V was pared by 3 bases and J by 5 bases, with 9 bases of the junction left unmatched. CDR3 in DNA: TGTGCCAGCAGCTTTACTCTTAGCGGGAACCACGAGCAGTACTTC. Translating gives CASSFTLSGNHEQYF.

The J gene is TRBJ2-7, the V gene TRBV6-5, with D possibly TRBD2 on 7 matching bases. V was shortened by 9 bases and J by 3 bases, with 12 bases between the two germline ends. This CDR3 has 12 amino acids. The germline gives CDR1 MNHEY, CDR2 SVGAGI. The CDR3 nucleotides are TGTGCCAGTAGGGGGGGAATCTACGAGCAGTACTTC. Translated: CASRGGIYEQYF.

The rearrangement uses TRBV5-3 and TRBJ2-5; a weak D match, TRBD2 (6 bases). TRBV5-3 belongs to the ORF category, with a function that is uncertain. The CDR3 consists of 17 residues. V was clipped by 3 bases and J by 2 bases, with 20 bases between them. The CDR3: CARSSSAQEGWQETQYF. The CDR3 DNA reads TGTGCCAGAAGCTCCTCTGCCCAGGAGGGGTGGCAAGAGACCCAGTACTTC.

The V and J genes are TRBV4-1 and TRBJ1-4; TRBD1 aligns across 10 bases. In germline, CDR1 is MGHRA, CDR2 YSYEKL. The CDR3 consists of 15 residues. V shed 1 base and J 8 bases; nucleotides not matched to a gene: 4. DNA of the CDR3: TGCGCCAGCAGCCAAGGGACAGGGGGGCGGGAAAAACTGTTTTTT. Its translation is CASSQGTGGREKLFF.

Comment on this clone: Other DNA sequences within the sample encode an identical CDR3. The chain combines TRBV27 with TRBJ2-7, with D possibly being TRBD2 (5 bases). CDR1 and CDR2 (germline): MNHEY, SMNVEV (reference sequence). V was pared by 5 bases and J by 0 bases, with 17 bases between. The CDR3 extends over 16 amino acids. The CDR3 DNA reads as TGTGCCAGCAGTCCCCTCCGGGGAAGGAGCTCCTACGAGCAGTACTTC. It encodes CASSPLRGRSSYEQYF.

Only one count was recorded for this clone. The V and J genes are TRBV18 and TRBJ2-5; no reliable D call. The CDR3 extends over 19 amino acids. From germline, CDR1 is KGHSH and CDR2 LQKENI. V lost 3 bases to trimming and J lost 1 base, with 24 bases between them. The CDR3, as DNA: TGTGCCAGCTCACCGCCCATCGTTGAACAGATAAGAGTCCAAGAGACCCAGTACTTC. Translation: CASSPPIVEQIRVQETQYF.

CDR3 region: CASSFAGQGGADTQYF. CDR3 coding DNA: TGTGCCAGCAGCTTCGCGGGACAGGGCGGCGCAGATACGCAGTATTTT. This chain links TRBV5-5 with TRBJ2-3; 9 bases line up with TRBD1. The CDR3 loop spans 16 amino acids. CDR1 is SGHKS and CDR2 is YYEKEE in the germline V gene (reference sequence). The J segment lost 4 bases and the V segment lost 2 bases, leaving 8 bases of the junction unmatched.

The chain combines TRBV6-5 with TRBJ2-2; the D gene is possibly TRBD1 (5 bases). The CDR3 totals 14 residues. Trimming removed 7 bases at V and 2 bases at J, with 11 bases between. Germline lookup yields CDR1 MNHEY and CDR2 SVGAGI. The CDR3 loop is CASTTARNTGELFF. CDR3 nucleotide sequence: TGTGCCAGCACGACAGCGCGCAACACCGGGGAGCTGTTTTTT.

This clone was seen a handful of times. V gene TRBV7-9 combines with J gene TRBJ2-5; the D gene is possibly TRBD1 (7 bases). Germline loops: CDR1 SEHNR, CDR2 FQNEAQ (reference sequence). The CDR3 length is 16 residues. Trimming left V 5 bases short and J 4 bases short, with 20 bases between. The CDR3 sequence is CASSPRVQGGGETQYF. In DNA, the CDR3 is TGTGCCAGCAGCCCCCGGGTTCAGGGGGGTGGAGAGACCCAGTACTTC.

The chain carries TRBV6-5 and TRBJ2-7, with 8 bases lining up with TRBD2. Germline V gene sequence: CDR1 MNHEY, CDR2 SVGAGI. The CDR3 contains 13 residues. Trimming removed 8 bases from V and 9 bases from J; junction bases left unmatched: 12. CDR3 sequence (DNA): TGTGCCAGCCACATTAGCGGGAAAGGGGGGCAGTACTTC. Its protein product is CASHISGKGGQYF.

The chain couples TRBV7-9 to TRBJ1-5, with 10 bases matching TRBD1. The CDR3 consists of 16 residues. V was clipped by 1 base and J by 4 bases; unmatched bases: 4. CDR1 is SEHNR and CDR2 is FQNEAQ in the germline V gene (reference sequence). CDR3 sequence reads: CASSLGDRGDNQPQHF. CDR3 sequence (DNA): TGTGCCAGCAGCTTAGGGGACAGGGGAGATAATCAGCCCCAGCATTTT.

This clone was detected only a few times. The gene calls are TRBV3-1 (or the pseudogene TRBV3-2) and TRBJ2-1; 10 bases are shared with TRBD2. The J segment lost 9 bases and the V segment lost 2 bases, leaving 7 bases of the junction unmatched. The germline V gene has CDR1 LGHDT and CDR2 YNNKEL (reference sequence). CDR3 length: 15 amino acids. CDR3 protein: CASSQLQRGGSEQFF. The DNA for the CDR3 is TGTGCCAGCAGCCAACTGCAGCGGGGGGGCAGTGAGCAGTTCTTC.

The chain joins TRBV7-6 to TRBJ2-7; 7 nucleotides align to TRBD1. CDR3 length equals 15 residues. The J segment lost 0 bases and the V segment lost 1 base, leaving 3 bases of the junction unmatched. Germline CDR1 SGHVS, CDR2 FNYEAQ. The chain's CDR3 is CASSLEQGFSYEQYF. As DNA, the CDR3 is TGTGCCAGCAGCTTAGAACAGGGGTTCTCCTACGAGCAGTACTTC.

This CDR3 reads CSVEGADSPDASETQYF. CDR3 in DNA: TGCAGCGTTGAAGGAGCGGACAGCCCTGATGCGTCGGAGACCCAGTACTTC. V and J are TRBV29-1 and TRBJ2-5; D possibly corresponds to TRBD1 (6 bases). V lost 1 base, J lost 5 bases, and 23 bases lay in between. The length of the CDR3 is 17 residues. CDR1 SQVTM and CDR2 ANQGSEA come from the germline V gene.